The rows below give T cell receptor beta chains drawn from one sample of a study of CD8+ T cells in alopecia areata. Only in-frame clones appear in the TCRdb table, and some are missing; sequencing was by immunoSEQ multiplex PCR. The data contain about 180,000 clones, approximately 55% of them seen just once; the ten biggest clones take up 10% to 14%. The sample in question was CD8+ T cells sorted from blood, obtained at week 24, from a patient treated with tofacitinib. The receptor set was obtained from a human donor with alopecia areata. The CDR3 runs from the conserved cysteine through the conserved F or W. Each record gives: D gene, clone size, J gene, V gene, CDR3 DNA, CDR3 protein. A D gene is named only where the DNA matches it firmly. Clone size is shown for a subset of rows, as once, few, many or a class of expanded clone.

D gene: TRBD1; clone size: -; J gene: TRBJ2-7; V gene: TRBV7-6; CDR3 DNA: TGTGCCAGCAGCTCCCAGACAGGGGCAGGCTACGAGCAGTACTTC; CDR3 protein: CASSSQTGAGYEQYF
D gene: TRBD1; clone size: few; J gene: TRBJ2-7; V gene: TRBV13; CDR3 DNA: TGTGCCAGCACCCACAGGGGGTCCGAGCAGTACTTC; CDR3 protein: CASTHRGSEQYF
D gene: -; clone size: few; J gene: TRBJ2-1; V gene: TRBV30; CDR3 DNA: TGTGCCTGGACTAGTAGCTCCTACAATGAGCAGTTCTTC; CDR3 protein: CAWTSSSYNEQFF
D gene: TRBD1; clone size: once; J gene: TRBJ2-7; V gene: TRBV6-6; CDR3 DNA: TGTGCCAGCAAGGGGGCGCGGCAGGGGGTATACGAGCAGTACTTC; CDR3 protein: CASKGARQGVYEQYF
D gene: TRBD1; clone size: -; J gene: TRBJ2-1; V gene: TRBV5-6; CDR3 DNA: TGTGCCAGCAGCCTCCGGGACAGGGTCGGAAATGAGCAGTTCTTC; CDR3 protein: CASSLRDRVGNEQFF
D gene: -; clone size: few; J gene: TRBJ2-1; V gene: TRBV29-1; CDR3 DNA: TGCAGCGTTGAAGGTCATGAGCAGTTCTTC; CDR3 protein: CSVEGHEQFF
D gene: -; clone size: -; J gene: TRBJ1-1; V gene: TRBV30; CDR3 DNA: TGTGCCTGGATTGAGAACACTGAAGCTTTCTTT; CDR3 protein: CAWIENTEAFF
D gene: -; clone size: -; J gene: TRBJ2-7; V gene: TRBV29-1; CDR3 DNA: TGCAGCGTTGAGTTGAGGGGCGAACATCCCTACGAGCAGTACTTC; CDR3 protein: CSVELRGEHPYEQYF
D gene: TRBD2; clone size: few; J gene: TRBJ2-7; V gene: TRBV4-1; CDR3 DNA: TGCGCCAGCAGCCAAGATGTCGCTAGCGGGGGGGCCTTGAACGAGCAGTACTTC; CDR3 protein: CASSQDVASGGALNEQYF
D gene: -; clone size: -; J gene: TRBJ1-1; V gene: TRBV6-5; CDR3 DNA: TGTGCCAGCAGTTACTCATGGGTCACTGAAGCTTTCTTT; CDR3 protein: CASSYSWVTEAFF
D gene: -; clone size: -; J gene: TRBJ1-5; V gene: TRBV6-6; CDR3 DNA: TGTGCCAGCACTTCAGGTGATAGCAATCAGCCCCAGCATTTT; CDR3 protein: CASTSGDSNQPQHF
D gene: -; clone size: many; J gene: TRBJ2-1; V gene: TRBV9; CDR3 DNA: TGTGCCAGCAGCGTCAACAAGAATGAGCAGTTCTTC; CDR3 protein: CASSVNKNEQFF